The entry below describes one TCR beta chain. This entry is derived from a study of T-cell reconstitution after alpha-beta-depleted transplantation in children. Library preparation (for TCRbeta) was performed with unique molecular identifiers. A single record per CDR3 protein comes from TCRdb applying MiXCR to the PCR reads. The top ten clones hold around 2.5% of a sample with a few hundred thousand distinct CDR3 sequences, about 9.3% of them seen once. The CDR3 sequence is 13 residues long. The germline V and J ends were trimmed by 6 bases and 8 bases, with 14 bases remaining between them. Germline CDR1 is SEHNR and CDR2 is FQNEAQ (reference sequence).

The TCR originated in a human donor who donated a stem cell graft to a child with acute lymphoblastic leukemia. V is TRBV7-9 and J is TRBJ2-1; D remains unclear. Material: PBMCs from the stem cell graft donor, obtained from the stem cell graft. CDR3 amino acids: CASRTRLGDEQFF. DNA of the CDR3: TGTGCCAGCAGGACTCGACTGGGCGATGAGCAGTTCTTC.